This entry features one T cell receptor beta chain sequence. Its specificity is unknown. The sample comes from a study of shared clonotypes between healthy human individuals. General study findings and limits: Larger richness was generally estimated for naive than memory subsets.

The CDR3 runs to 15 residues. The junction had 6 bases not matched to a gene; V was cut back by 1 base and J by 5 bases. In germline, CDR1 is MNHNS, CDR2 SASEGT. Using immunoSEQ multiplex PCR, the repertoire was profiled, and TCRdb retains in-frame clones only, with some absent. The table has approximately 2.5 million clones, 90% to 95% seen once; the top ten hold over 0.12%. From CD4+ cells came CD45RA+ naive and CD45RA-negative memory subsets. The sequenced sample consisted of naive CD4+ T cells sorted from blood. The subset denotes: CD45RA+ positively selected. J is TRBJ2-7 and V is TRBV6-1, with 9 positions matching TRBD1. This sequence was found in a man aged 18 to 30 in good health. In DNA, the CDR3 is TGTGCCAGCAGTGAAGGGGACAGGGTTATTGACGAGCAGTACTTC. Translation: CASSEGDRVIDEQYF.